These 7 T cell receptor beta chains were all obtained from the same sample, sequenced in a study of blood T cells in healthy people across ages. Primers used in a second PCR of about 7 to 12 cycles were a sample-barcoded 5' primer and a J-beta primer mix. TCRdb called the 5' RACE reads again in MiXCR, with one record for every CDR3 protein. Of roughly 1.5 million distinct CDR3 sequences in the sample, approximately 42% were seen once. The sequenced material came from blood. The source of these receptors is a woman aged 18-29 years in good health.

This clonotype showed up just a few times. The CDR3 coding sequence is TGTGCCAGCAGACACCTCGGACTAGCGGGGGAGGCCTACAATGAGCAGTTCTTC. This gives the protein CASRHLGLAGEAYNEQFF. This chain links TRBV6-2 or TRBV6-3 with TRBJ2-1; 13 bases are a match to TRBD2. The V and J ends lost 6 bases and 2 bases, in that order; junction bases with no gene match: 10. CDR3 size: 18 residues. In germline, CDR1 is MNHEY, CDR2 SVGEGT.

The chain employs TRBV29-1 and TRBJ1-2; D perhaps matches TRBD1 (5 bases). The V end lost 3 bases, the J end lost 7 bases, and 12 bases lay between the germline ends. The CDR3 is 12 residues long. Germline CDR1 and CDR2: SQVTM and ANQGSEA. The CDR3 nucleotides read TGCAGCGTTGATGGTCAGGGCGGTGGCTACACCTTC. It codes for CSVDGQGGGYTF.

With respect to this clonotype: This clone may be a read error of a much larger clone one base away. This CDR3 fails to terminate in the conserved phenylalanine or tryptophan, so it likely reflects a read error. The chain couples TRBV10-3 to TRBJ2-5; TRBD1 matches 9 bases. CDR1 is ENHRY and CDR2 is SYGVKD in the germline V gene. The CDR3 sequence is 15 residues long. V shed 3 bases, J shed 3 bases, and the junction held 5 bases outside the gene matches. CDR3 in amino acids: CAISETGTGKETQYI. The CDR3, as DNA: TGTGCCATCAGTGAAACCGGGACAGGGAAAGAGACCCAGTACATC.

A few counts support this clonotype. The chain is built from TRBV5-1 and TRBJ1-1; D is unclear. V gave up 0 bases and J gave up 5 bases, with 11 bases separating them. The CDR3 extends over 14 amino acids. CDR1 is SGHRS, CDR2 YFSETQ, per germline. The CDR3 nucleotides read TGCGCCAGCAGCTTGGATTCCCAGACGACTGAAGCTTTCTTT. Translation gives CASSLDSQTTEAFF.

The chain uses TRBV11-2 and TRBJ1-2; 7 bases are a match to TRBD1. The CDR3 runs to 16 residues. The V segment lost 5 bases and the J segment 4 bases; nucleotides outside the gene matches: 13. The germline CDR1 and CDR2 sequences are SGHAT and FQNNGV. Written as DNA, the CDR3 is TGTGCCAGCAGCAACACCGGGGCAGGGGGGTTCTATGGCTACACCTTC. Its translation is CASSNTGAGGFYGYTF.

The gene calls are TRBV5-1 and TRBJ2-1, with 14 bases matching TRBD2. Germline V gene lookup returns CDR1 SGHRS and CDR2 YFSETQ. V shed 4 bases and J 3 bases; nucleotides not matched to a gene: 12. The CDR3 is 19 residues long. The CDR3 coding sequence is TGCGCCAGCAGCGCGCCCGGGACTAGCGGGAGTGGGTTCTACAATGAGCAGTTCTTC. This translates into CASSAPGTSGSGFYNEQFF.

This rearrangement joins TRBV7-2 to TRBJ1-2, with a possible D match to TRBD1 (5 bases). V lost 0 bases to trimming and J lost 3 bases, with 8 bases between them. The germline CDR1 and CDR2 sequences are SGHTA and FQGNSA. This CDR3 has 14 amino acids. CDR3 amino acids: CASSLAGVHYGYTF. CDR3 nucleotide sequence: TGTGCCAGCAGCTTAGCGGGGGTCCACTATGGCTACACCTTC.